This TCR beta chain comes out of a study of T cells after posttransplantation cyclophosphamide (dated by TCRdb to about 2016). With respect to the entire study: Using TRB sequencing, the study followed how the T cell repertoire rebuilt after myeloablative bone marrow transplantation with posttransplantation cyclophosphamide given as GVHD prophylaxis. Public TRB sequences were checked against a database of over 3,000 sequences associated with responses to pathogens, tumor antigens, self-antigens and alloantigens. Blood from every one of the roughly 30 PTCy patients who had 1-year posttransplant specimens underwent TRB sequencing. Antigen receptor sequencing was done on samples from roughly 35 PTCy-treated patients and from approximately 15 related bone marrow donors of those patients. TRA and TRB clonality were tightly correlated in several samples, so subsequent TCR analyses focused on TRB only. Up to about 3 additional blood samples from 2 to 5.2 years after transplant were also TRB-sequenced in 3 patients, as was pretransplant blood from 4 patients.

The cysteine opens and the phenylalanine closes a CDR3 of 16 amino acids. The DNA shown is the 48-base CDR3, in frame from base 1. V and J are truncated by 4 bases and 6 bases respectively, leaving an intervening sequence of 19 bases. The germline V gene specifies LGHNA as CDR1 and YSLEER as CDR2. This clone was found a few times. Its recognized antigen is unknown. No base qualities exist here, and no much larger clone lies one base off it. The control cohort was some 10 patients given myeloablative marrow transplants with methotrexate plus a calcineurin inhibitor, sampled 1 year after transplant. Peripheral blood and bone marrow mononuclear cells were isolated by Ficoll-Hypaque density centrifugation and cryopreserved. The research as a whole found: Donor-recipient similarity was low at 1-2 months but increased during the first year, and donor CD8+ memory clones often dominated later blood repertoires. Across 35 to 45 patients, TRB clonality was highly associated with recipient CMV seropositivity and CMV reactivation, and diversity in PTCy patients was similar to diversity in CNI/methotrexate controls. The TRB repertoires of T cells infiltrating skin or the GI tract showed only limited overlap with the TRB repertoires found in blood.

Genomic DNA was used for TRB sequencing, which was performed with the immunoSEQ assay at survey resolution or with the hsTCRB kit. Concerning the study's data processing: The immunoSEQ software was used for initial read processing, and the LymphoSeq R package was used for repertoire analyses. Clonality was calculated as 1 minus normalized Shannon entropy, and the Gini coefficient was also calculated for each TRB dataset. To infer phenotypes in unsorted samples, TRB sequences from sorted subsets of the recipient or donor were mapped onto unsorted samples from the same recipient. The source is immuneACCESS, and TCRdb retained only in-frame sequences with V and J called. Part of the clones is not carried over; for the studies checked, unresolved V genes explain less than half of this, and the remainder is unexplained. V, J and clone size were drawn from that table, and D and trimming were deduced from the DNA. This sample is represented by around 15,000 clones; 65% to 85% of them were singletons. Together, the top ten hold under 3.5% of the sample.

In this chain, TRBV4-3 is recombined with TRBJ1-5; TRBD1 could be the D gene, as 6 bases match. The TCR sequence derives from a male patient in his thirties who received an allogeneic stem cell transplant from an unrelated donor, was CMV-positive, and had acute and chronic GVHD. After a transplant, the donor of the graft may account for some T cells. The specimen was PBMCs, collected roughly 460 days after allogeneic stem cell transplant with calcineurin inhibitor and methotrexate. The CDR3 protein is CASSLTPGVQGQPQHF. Here is the DNA: TGCGCCAGCAGCCTGACTCCCGGGGTACAGGGTCAGCCCCAGCATTTT.